The T cell receptor beta chain described here comes from a study of cytomegalovirus exposure and HLA in healthy donors. Vbeta (60) and Jbeta (13) primers were used in the PCR. The method was immunoSEQ multiplex PCR; TCRdb's version includes in-frame clones alone and lacks a portion of them. The sample has 160,000 or so clones, around 83% seen once. While unrecorded immune exposures were likely, the donors were nominally healthy when sampled. The TCR comes from a man aged 50-59 years in good health and CMV-seropositive. Source material: PBMCs.

Written as DNA, the CDR3 is TGCGCCAGCAGCTCCGGGACTAGTCAGACCGGGGAGCTGTTTTTT. Its translation is CASSSGTSQTGELFF. The chain has TRBV5-1 and TRBJ2-2; 8 bases agree with TRBD2. The CDR3 sequence is 15 residues long. CDR1 and CDR2 (germline): SGHRS, YFSETQ. V was pared by 3 bases and J by 5 bases, with 6 bases of the junction left unmatched. Drawing the rest from reference TRBV5-1 and TRBJ2-2, the complete variable domain is KAGVTQTPRYLIKTRGQQVTLSCSPISGHRSVSWYQQTPGQGLQFLFEYFSETQRNKGNFPGRFSGRQFSNSRSEMNVSTLELGDSALYLCASSSGTSQTGELFFGEGSRLTVL.